This T cell receptor beta chain originates from a study of T cells after yellow fever vaccination. Each CDR3 protein gets one entry after TCRdb re-called the 5' RACE reads with MiXCR. The data contain 250,000 to 400,000 distinct CDR3 sequences, over 4% of them singletons. Germline CDR1 KGHSH, CDR2 LQKENI. V was clipped by 3 bases and J by 2 bases; unmatched bases: 6. The CDR3 has 15 amino acids. The sequence came from a man aged 18 to 35 who received the YFV17D yellow fever vaccine. This specimen was PBMCs, taken 5 days after the yellow fever booster vaccination. The V and J genes are TRBV18 and TRBJ2-7, with 8 bases aligning to TRBD1. The CDR3 protein is CASSPGPTGAYEQYF. The CDR3 nucleotides are TGTGCCAGCTCACCGGGTCCGACAGGGGCCTACGAGCAGTACTTC.